The 26 T cell receptor beta chains below were found in one sample sequenced in a study of shared clonotypes between healthy human individuals. Here immunoSEQ multiplex PCR was the method, and the copy in TCRdb shows in-frame clones only, minus some. The sample consists of some 2.4 million clones, over 85% of them appearing once. The sample comprised naive CD4+ T cells from PBMCs. Subset specified: CD45RA+ positively selected. Source of these receptors: a man in his late teens or twenties in good health. Some clones in this sample may be carry-over from other donors' samples.

V is TRBV5-4 and J is TRBJ2-3; TRBD2 matches 11 bases. Per germline, CDR1 SGHNT and CDR2 YYREEE (reference sequence). This CDR3 spans 16 amino acids. J lost 2 bases, V lost 5 bases, and 7 bases had no gene match. In nucleotides, the CDR3 is TGTGCCAGCAGTTCCGGGACTAGCGGTTACACAGATACGCAGTATTTT. Amino acids: CASSSGTSGYTDTQYF.

The V and J genes are TRBV7-8 and TRBJ2-7; TRBD2 is a possible D gene (7 bases). The length of the CDR3 is 16 residues. V was shortened by 5 bases and J by 0 bases, with 17 bases between the two germline ends. CDR1 SGHVS and CDR2 FQNEAQ come from the germline V gene. The DNA of the CDR3 is TGTGCCAGCAGCCGACTAGGGGGGGACCCCTCCTACGAGCAGTACTTC. Translated: CASSRLGGDPSYEQYF.

This chain links TRBV7-9 with TRBJ1-5, with D possibly being TRBD1 (6 bases). Trimming left V 5 bases short and J 2 bases short, with 16 bases between. Germline V lookup: CDR1 SEHNR, CDR2 FQNEAQ (reference sequence). The CDR3 loop spans 16 amino acids. CDR3 in amino acids: CASSKRGAGGNQPQHF. The CDR3 region has the DNA TGTGCCAGCAGCAAACGGGGGGCCGGGGGCAATCAGCCCCAGCATTTT.

CDR3: CASGDRRYGYTF. The CDR3 nucleotides read TGTGCCAGTGGGGACAGAAGATATGGCTACACCTTC. The V and J genes are TRBV2 and TRBJ1-2; 7 bases are shared with TRBD1. This CDR3 region has 12 residues. Germline CDR1 SNHLY, CDR2 FYNNEI. With V trimmed by 9 bases and J by 5 bases, 6 bases remained unmatched. Based on the CDR3 plus reference TRBV2 and TRBJ1-2, the full variable domain is EPEVTQTPSHQVTQMGQEVILRCVPISNHLYFYWYRQILGQKVEFLVSFYNNEISEKSEIFDDQFSVERPDGSNFTLKIRSTKLEDSAMYFCASGDRRYGYTFGSGTRLTVV.

The chain links TRBV9 to TRBJ1-2; D gene ambiguous. This CDR3 has 14 amino acids. Between the trimmed V and J ends, which lost 4 bases and 6 bases, there was a span of 16 bases. The germline CDR1 and CDR2 sequences are SGDLS and YYNGEE. CDR3 region: CASSPGRVAHGYTF. CDR3 DNA: TGTGCCAGCAGCCCTGGACGGGTGGCGCATGGCTACACCTTC.

This clone has only one observation. This chain joins TRBV5-1 and TRBJ2-7; D is undetermined. CDR1 is SGHRS and CDR2 is YFSETQ in the germline V gene. V lost 3 bases to trimming and J lost 5 bases, with 12 bases between them. The CDR3 totals 13 residues. DNA for the CDR3: TGCGCCAGCAGCTCCCCCTCTTCCGACGAGCAGTACTTC. This encodes CASSSPSSDEQYF.

This chain joins TRBV6-1 and TRBJ2-7, with a possible D match to TRBD2 (6 bases). This CDR3 spans 15 amino acids. Per the germline V gene, CDR1 is MNHNS and CDR2 is SASEGT. Trimming took 3 bases from V and 6 from J, leaving 18 bases between them. CDR3 nucleotides: TGTGCCAGCAGTGACCCTCTACTAGCTAAGAGCGAGCAGTACTTC. Translation: CASSDPLLAKSEQYF.

Turning to this clone: Other DNA sequences in this sample translate to the same CDR3. The chain carries TRBV2 and TRBJ2-5; tentatively, D is TRBD1 (5 bases). Between the trimmed V and J ends, which lost 3 bases and 2 bases, there was a span of 7 bases. The germline gives CDR1 SNHLY, CDR2 FYNNEI. The CDR3 contains 13 residues. Here the CDR3 reads CASSDRVQETQYF. CDR3 DNA sequence: TGTGCCAGCAGTGACAGGGTACAAGAGACCCAGTACTTC.

The chain is built from TRBV7-6 and TRBJ2-3; 7 bases fit TRBD2. Trimming cost V 1 base and J 5 bases; bases outside gene matches: 9. Germline V gives CDR1 SGHVS, CDR2 FNYEAQ. CDR3 size: 16 residues. The CDR3 DNA is TGTGCCAGCAGCTTAGATCGGCGGGAGAAGTTAGATACGCAGTATTTT. This translates into CASSLDRREKLDTQYF.

CDR3 amino acids: CASSTSHRGSNQPQHF. CDR3 DNA: TGTGCCAGTAGTACCTCCCATAGAGGTAGCAATCAGCCCCAGCATTTT. This chain uses TRBV19 with TRBJ1-5, with no clear D. Germline-derived CDR1 and CDR2 are LNHDA and SQIVND (reference sequence). This CDR3 region has 16 residues. The V end was cut by 4 bases, the J end by 0 bases, with 13 bases between.

The rearrangement joins TRBV5-1 to TRBJ2-1; 9 nucleotides line up with TRBD1. Per germline, CDR1 SGHRS and CDR2 YFSETQ. CDR3 length: 16 amino acids. With 2 bases clipped from V and 5 bases from J, the junction kept 8 bases outside the gene matches. CDR3 bases: TGCGCCAGCAGCTTCCCCGGGACAGGGTCCAACAATGAGCAGTTCTTC. Encoded protein: CASSFPGTGSNNEQFF.

As regards this clone: This specimen includes other DNA sequences encoding the same CDR3. This sequence joins TRBV28 and TRBJ1-2; D uncertain. The germline V and J ends were trimmed by 5 bases and 5 bases, with 6 bases remaining between them. Germline values: CDR1 MDHEN, CDR2 SYDVKM. The CDR3 covers 11 residues. The CDR3 coding sequence is TGTGCCAGCAGTCGCCTATATGGCTACACCTTC. Amino acids: CASSRLYGYTF.

CDR3 loop: CASSPPTREQYF. The DNA for the CDR3 is TGTGCCAGCTCACCGCCCACTCGGGAGCAGTACTTC. The rearrangement links TRBV18 to TRBJ2-7; D is unclear. Trimming pared 3 bases from V and 7 bases from J, leaving 10 bases between. Germline V gene lookup returns CDR1 KGHSH and CDR2 LQKENI. The CDR3 runs 12 residues.

This clone was recorded once. This sequence joins TRBV4-1 and TRBJ2-7; 12 bases are shared with TRBD2. With V trimmed by 0 bases and J by 5 bases, 8 bases remained unmatched. Per the germline V gene, CDR1 is MGHRA and CDR2 is YSYEKL. There are 17 residues in the CDR3. In DNA, the CDR3 is TGCGCCAGCAGCCAAGAAGGCCTAGCGGGAGGGCCTCACGAGCAGTACTTC. Protein product: CASSQEGLAGGPHEQYF.

The chain carries TRBV5-1 and TRBJ2-1; D is perhaps TRBD2 (6 bases). The CDR3 has 16 residues. The germline gives CDR1 SGHRS, CDR2 YFSETQ. Trimming shortened V by 0 bases and J by 0 bases, and 10 bases separated the two germline ends. CDR3 in amino acids: CASSLAPSDSYNEQFF. The CDR3 DNA reads TGCGCCAGCAGCTTGGCCCCTAGCGACTCCTACAATGAGCAGTTCTTC.

The chain is built from TRBV10-1 and TRBJ2-7; 10 nucleotides agree with TRBD2. The V segment lost 5 bases and the J segment 5 bases; nucleotides outside the gene matches: 6. The CDR3 has 14 amino acids. The germline V gene encodes CDR1 WNHNN and CDR2 SYGVQD (reference sequence). The CDR3 nucleotides read TGCGCCAGCAGTAAACTAGCGGGGCGGGACGAGCAGTACTTC. Translation gives CASSKLAGRDEQYF.

The rearrangement links TRBV6-1 to TRBJ1-2; TRBD1 agrees at 11 bases. V lost 1 base and J lost 4; bases outside the gene matches: 8. This CDR3 spans 17 amino acids. Germline CDR1 MNHNS, CDR2 SASEGT. CDR3 sequence (DNA): TGTGCCAGCAGTGAAGAAGGACAGGGGGCGCCGGGCTATGGCTACACCTTC. Translation gives CASSEEGQGAPGYGYTF.

A note on this clone: This specimen includes other DNA sequences encoding the same CDR3. V is TRBV4-3 and J is TRBJ2-1; 7 bases are a match to TRBD2. Germline assignment: CDR1 LGHNA and CDR2 YSLEER. The CDR3 is 12 amino acids. V lost 4 bases to trimming and J lost 8 bases; unmatched junction nucleotides: 2. CDR3 protein: CASSPRGDEQFF. The DNA for the CDR3 is TGCGCCAGCAGCCCCCGGGGGGATGAGCAGTTCTTC.

The sample holds one count of this clone. The gene calls are TRBV14 and TRBJ2-5; TRBD2 matches at 7 bases. The germline V gene encodes CDR1 SGHDN and CDR2 FVKESK. The CDR3 runs to 15 residues. Trimming cost V 3 bases and J 4 bases; bases outside gene matches: 8. DNA of the CDR3: TGTGCCAGCAGCCATAGACTCACGGGAGGAGAGACCCAGTACTTC. As protein: CASSHRLTGGETQYF.

V and J are TRBV28 and TRBJ1-5; TRBD1 agrees at 9 bases. There are 14 residues in the CDR3. V was pared by 7 bases and J by 5 bases, with 6 bases of the junction left unmatched. Germline values: CDR1 MDHEN, CDR2 SYDVKM. For the CDR3, the DNA is TGTGCCAGCATGACGGGACAGGGAGATCAGCCCCAGCATTTT. Translating gives CASMTGQGDQPQHF.

This chain uses TRBV6-6 with TRBJ1-1, with TRBD1 identical over 10 bases. This CDR3 is built from 14 residues. Germline V gene sequence: CDR1 MNHNY, CDR2 SVGAGI (reference sequence). The junction had 5 bases not matched to a gene; V was cut back by 7 bases and J by 3 bases. This CDR3 is CASTRTGGYTEAFF. CDR3 DNA sequence: TGTGCCAGCACAAGGACAGGGGGTTACACTGAAGCTTTCTTT.

V gene TRBV5-1 combines with J gene TRBJ2-7, with 10 bases lining up with TRBD2. With V trimmed by 5 bases and J by 2 bases, 7 bases remained unmatched. CDR3 length equals 15 residues. From germline, CDR1 is SGHRS and CDR2 YFSETQ. CDR3 sequence reads: CASRYLAGATYEQYF. CDR3 sequence (DNA): TGCGCCAGCAGATACCTAGCGGGGGCTACCTACGAGCAGTACTTC.

This rearrangement joins TRBV30 to TRBJ2-7; TRBD1 matches at 7 bases. V shed 2 bases, J shed 6 bases, and the junction held 4 bases outside the gene matches. CDR1 is GTSNPN, CDR2 SVGIG, per germline (reference sequence). There are 12 residues in the CDR3. CDR3 in amino acids: CAWSRGPGEQYF. The CDR3 DNA reads TGTGCCTGGAGTAGGGGGCCGGGCGAGCAGTACTTC. The full variable domain, completed using reference TRBV30 and TRBJ2-7, is SQTIHQWPATLVQPVGSPLSLECTVEGTSNPNLYWYRQAAGRGLQLLFYSVGIGQISSEVPQNLSASRPQDRQFILSSKKLLLSDSGFYLCAWSRGPGEQYFGPGTRLTVT.

This clone is a singleton in its sample. Written as DNA, the CDR3 is TGTGCCAGCGCCCCCCCCGGGTCAGGGATGAACACTGAAGCTTTCTTT. Protein sequence: CASAPPGSGMNTEAFF. The rearrangement joins TRBV28 to TRBJ1-1, with D possibly TRBD1 on 5 matching bases. The length of the CDR3 is 16 residues. Trimming cost V 8 bases and J 0 bases, with 19 bases left between them. Germline V gene sequence: CDR1 MDHEN, CDR2 SYDVKM.

The V call is TRBV6-1, the J call TRBJ1-1, with D possibly TRBD1 on 6 matching bases. Germline CDR1 reads MNHNS; CDR2 reads SASEGT. The CDR3 has 14 residues. V was trimmed by 0 bases and J by 8 bases, leaving 13 bases between them. CDR3 coding DNA: TGTGCCAGCAGTGAAGCGTGGGGGGGCTTGGAAGCTTTCTTT. The encoded protein is CASSEAWGGLEAFF.

V is TRBV18 and J is TRBJ2-1; perhaps D is TRBD1 or TRBD2 (6 bases each). V shed 6 bases and J shed 8 bases, with 14 bases lying between them. The germline V gene has CDR1 KGHSH and CDR2 LQKENI. This CDR3 spans 13 amino acids. The CDR3 DNA reads TGTGCCAGCTCTCCTCCGGGGGCCCATGAGCAGTTCTTC. Translation: CASSPPGAHEQFF.